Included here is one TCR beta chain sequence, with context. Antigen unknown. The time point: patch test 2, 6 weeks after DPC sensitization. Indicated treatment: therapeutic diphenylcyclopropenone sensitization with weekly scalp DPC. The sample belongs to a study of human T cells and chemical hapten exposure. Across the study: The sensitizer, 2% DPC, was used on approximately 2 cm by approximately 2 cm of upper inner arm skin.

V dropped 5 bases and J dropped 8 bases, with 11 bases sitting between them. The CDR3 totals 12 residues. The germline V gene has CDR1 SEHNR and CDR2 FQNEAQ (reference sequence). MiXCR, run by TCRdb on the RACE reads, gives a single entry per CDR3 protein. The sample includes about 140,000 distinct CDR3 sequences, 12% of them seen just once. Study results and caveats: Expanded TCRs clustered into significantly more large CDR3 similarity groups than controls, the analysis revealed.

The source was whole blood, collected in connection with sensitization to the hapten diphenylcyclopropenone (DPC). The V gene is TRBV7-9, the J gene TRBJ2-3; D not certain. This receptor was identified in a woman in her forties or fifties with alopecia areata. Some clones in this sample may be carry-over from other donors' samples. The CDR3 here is CASSLDEVTQYF. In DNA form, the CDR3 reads TGTGCCAGCAGCCTCGATGAGGTTACGCAGTATTTT.